This note documents a single T cell receptor (beta chain) sequence. This sample stems from a study of blood T cell repertoires in COVID-19. For the study at large: Samples representing acute and convalescent COVID-19 were sourced from the United States, Italy and Spain. T cells, B-cell-depleted T cells, or PBMCs provided the cDNA or gDNA that served as material.

Looked up from germline, CDR1 is MNHEY and CDR2 is SVGAGI. The V end was cut by 6 bases, the J end by 5 bases, with 16 bases between. CDR3 size: 14 residues. As handled by the study authors: Reference gene primer amplification gave nucleated cell count estimates. The protocol was immunoSEQ multiplex PCR, while the TCRdb copy is restricted to in-frame clones and leaves out a portion. V, J and clone size are those of that table, while D and trimming were read from the DNA. This table holds fewer than 120,000 clones, around 90% found once. Sequencing was performed on peripheral blood. The source of this sequence is a woman in her fifties or sixties with acute or convalescent COVID-19. The chain recombines TRBV6-5 with TRBJ1-1; no reliable D call. CDR3 DNA: TGTGCCAGCAGGGATCCTGCGGGTAAAACTGAAGCTTTCTTT. It codes for CASRDPAGKTEAFF.